The subject of this entry is one T cell receptor beta chain. Its antigen is still unknown. This record belongs to a study of cytomegalovirus exposure and HLA in healthy donors. Whole-study context: A later analysis reported the same platform for the roughly 120 validation repertoires and the roughly 630 first-cohort repertoires. Notes on the study in general: The TCR clusters that emerged in the first cohort tended, a later analysis found, to co-occur in the 110 or so validation repertoires.

V was shortened by 1 base and J by 10 bases, with 9 bases between the two germline ends. This CDR3 has 11 residues. Germline CDR1 SGHRS, CDR2 YFSETQ. Measured with immunoSEQ multiplex PCR; TCRdb has only the in-frame clones, and not every one. The repertoire holds over 110,000 clones, with 70% to 90% as singletons. This sequence was found in a man between 18 and 29 years old in good health and CMV-seropositive. The chain links TRBV5-1 to TRBJ2-7; D perhaps matches TRBD1 (5 bases). Material: PBMCs. CDR3 sequence reads: CASSLQGPQYF. The CDR3 nucleotides are TGCGCCAGCAGCTTGCAGGGCCCCCAGTACTTC. The whole variable domain, filled in from reference TRBV5-1 and TRBJ2-7, reads KAGVTQTPRYLIKTRGQQVTLSCSPISGHRSVSWYQQTPGQGLQFLFEYFSETQRNKGNFPGRFSGRQFSNSRSEMNVSTLELGDSALYLCASSLQGPQYFGPGTRLTVT.